These 29 T cell receptor beta chains share one sample of origin, sequenced in a study of T cell responses to AZD1222 COVID-19 vaccine. Generated by immunoSEQ multiplex PCR, the TCRdb table keeps only in-frame clones and is missing some. The profile shows about 160,000 clones, 88% of them singletons. The source was peripheral blood, collected on day 0 of AZD1222 vaccination. These receptor sequences come from an adult in good health.

This rearrangement joins TRBV9 to TRBJ1-2, with D perhaps TRBD1 (6 bases). The V and J ends lost 3 bases and 3 bases respectively, with 21 bases between them. CDR3 length equals 17 residues. CDR1 and CDR2 (germline): SGDLS, YYNGEE. The CDR3 region has the DNA TGTGCCAGCAGCGCACCCGGACAAACAGGGAATCACTATGGCTACACCTTC. Amino acid sequence: CASSAPGQTGNHYGYTF.

At least ten counts were recorded for this clone. The J gene is TRBJ2-2, the V gene TRBV7-2; TRBD2 matches 12 bases. The germline CDR1 and CDR2 sequences are SGHTA and FQGNSA. V was pared by 5 bases and J by 1 base, with 8 bases of the junction left unmatched. The CDR3 consists of 18 residues. The CDR3 here is CASSKTSGRRWNTGELFF. Here the CDR3 DNA reads TGTGCCAGCAGCAAGACTAGCGGGAGAAGGTGGAACACCGGGGAGCTGTTTTTT.

The rearrangement joins TRBV30 to TRBJ1-6; 9 nucleotides align to TRBD1. There are 12 residues in the CDR3. Looked up from germline, CDR1 is GTSNPN and CDR2 is SVGIG (reference sequence). Trimming removed 5 bases from V and 9 bases from J; junction bases left unmatched: 2. In DNA form, the CDR3 reads TGTGCCTGGGGGGACAGGGTTTCACCCCTCCACTTT. Its protein product is CAWGDRVSPLHF. The full variable domain, completed using reference TRBV30 and TRBJ1-6, is SQTIHQWPATLVQPVGSPLSLECTVEGTSNPNLYWYRQAAGRGLQLLFYSVGIGQISSEVPQNLSASRPQDRQFILSSKKLLLSDSGFYLCAWGDRVSPLHFGNGTRLTVT.

This clone appeared a few times. This chain links TRBV11-3 with TRBJ2-1, with 7 bases identical to TRBD2. The CDR3 spans 14 residues. The V and J ends lost 4 bases and 8 bases, in that order; junction bases with no gene match: 8. CDR1 and CDR2 from the germline V gene are SGHNT and YENEEA. CDR3 sequence (DNA): TGTGCCAGCAGCTCCTTGCGCGGGAGATATGAGCAGTTCTTC. Translating it yields CASSSLRGRYEQFF.

The genes are TRBV18 and TRBJ2-1, with D maybe TRBD2 (5 bases). In germline, CDR1 is KGHSH, CDR2 LQKENI. The length of the CDR3 is 15 residues. With 3 bases removed from V and 6 bases from J, the gap between germline ends came to 15 bases. CDR3 protein: CASSPSASPTNEQFF. CDR3 in DNA: TGTGCCAGCTCACCCTCCGCTAGCCCTACCAATGAGCAGTTCTTC.

J is TRBJ1-2 and V is TRBV5-6, with a weak D call TRBD1 (5 bases). V lost 6 bases and J lost 0, with 9 bases in between. The CDR3 is 13 amino acids. Germline V CDR1 and CDR2: SGHDT, YYEEEE. Here the CDR3 DNA reads TGTGCCAGCACCCCCAGGGCTAACTATGGCTACACCTTC. This gives the protein CASTPRANYGYTF.

For the CDR3, the DNA is TGTGCCAGCAGCAAGATAGGGACTGCAGCCTACGAGCAGTACTTC. It specifies CASSKIGTAAYEQYF. This sequence joins TRBV13 and TRBJ2-7, with D tentatively TRBD2 (6 bases). This CDR3 spans 15 amino acids. Germline V gives CDR1 PRHDT, CDR2 FYEKMQ (reference sequence). V was clipped by 5 bases and J by 2 bases, with 16 bases between them.

This chain joins TRBV18 and TRBJ2-3, with a possible D match to TRBD1 (6 bases). The germline CDR1 and CDR2 sequences are KGHSH and LQKENI. V was shortened by 3 bases and J by 6 bases, with 13 bases between the two germline ends. This CDR3 is built from 14 residues. The CDR3, as DNA: TGTGCCAGCTCACCGAGACAGGAGCAGGATACGCAGTATTTT. It yields the protein CASSPRQEQDTQYF.

This clone was recorded a few times. V and J are TRBV28 and TRBJ1-2; tentatively, D is TRBD1 (6 bases). Per the germline V gene, CDR1 is MDHEN and CDR2 is SYDVKM. V shed 5 bases and J shed 2 bases, with 15 bases lying between them. The CDR3 is made up of 15 amino acids. The CDR3 region is CASSPHRAENYGYTF. The CDR3 DNA sequence: TGTGCCAGCAGTCCACACAGGGCTGAAAACTATGGCTACACCTTC.

J is TRBJ1-5 and V is TRBV28; 7 positions agree with TRBD1. This CDR3 spans 15 amino acids. Germline V lookup: CDR1 MDHEN, CDR2 SYDVKM. V trimming: 8 bases; J trimming: 4 bases; junction bases outside the gene matches: 11. The CDR3, as DNA: TGTGCCAGCTGCACGGTAGGGGGCCTTAATCAGCCCCAGCATTTT. Residues: CASCTVGGLNQPQHF. Full variable domain (outside the CDR3, taken from reference TRBV28 and TRBJ1-5): DVKVTQSSRYLVKRTGEKVFLECVQDMDHENMFWYRQDPGLGLRLIYFSYDVKMKEKGDIPEGYSVSREKKERFSLILESASTNQTSMYLCASCTVGGLNQPQHFGDGTRLSIL.

The genes are TRBV6-6 and TRBJ2-7; D might be TRBD1 or TRBD2, each matching 5 bases. The CDR3 sequence is 17 residues long. V lost 5 bases to trimming and J lost 4 bases, with 24 bases between them. Germline-derived CDR1 and CDR2 are MNHNY and SVGAGI (reference sequence). CDR3 in DNA: TGTGCCAGCAGTCACGAAGGGGATTGGGCGCGGACTTACGAGCAGTACTTC. This gives the protein CASSHEGDWARTYEQYF.

J is TRBJ1-5 and V is TRBV6-5; D uncertain. Trimming cost V 2 bases and J 9 bases, with 11 bases left between them. This CDR3 is built from 13 residues. CDR1 and CDR2 from the germline V gene are MNHEY and SVGAGI. Written as DNA, the CDR3 is TGTGCCAGCAGTTACAACTTCGGGCGGCCCCAGCATTTT. Translated, it gives CASSYNFGRPQHF.

The chain carries TRBV6-2 or TRBV6-3 and TRBJ2-5; 9 nucleotides agree with TRBD1. CDR3 size: 16 residues. From germline, CDR1 is MNHEY and CDR2 SVGEGT. The junction had 8 bases not matched to a gene; V was cut back by 5 bases and J by 1 base. The CDR3: CASSASTGGGQETQYF. The DNA of the CDR3 is TGTGCCAGCAGTGCCTCGACAGGGGGGGGCCAAGAGACCCAGTACTTC.

The chain employs TRBV4-3 and TRBJ1-5; TRBD1 is a possible D gene (5 bases). The V gene lost 0 bases and the J gene lost 7 bases, with 13 bases spanning the gap. The length of the CDR3 is 15 residues. The germline CDR1 and CDR2 sequences are LGHNA and YSLEER. CDR3 residues: CASSQDAGLTQPQHF. The CDR3 nucleotides are TGCGCCAGCAGCCAAGATGCGGGGCTGACACAGCCCCAGCATTTT.

V gene TRBV7-2 combines with J gene TRBJ2-7; no reliable D call. The CDR3 has 13 residues. Germline loops: CDR1 SGHTA, CDR2 FQGNSA. Trimming removed 7 bases from V and 2 bases from J, with 12 bases in between. CDR3 region: CASIPWIAYEQYF. CDR3 nucleotide sequence: TGTGCCAGCATACCCTGGATAGCCTACGAGCAGTACTTC.

The CDR3 reads CASSHPSGETQYF. Here the CDR3 DNA reads TGTGCCAGCAGTCACCCCTCAGGGGAGACCCAGTACTTC. The chain is built from TRBV5-4 and TRBJ2-5, with D maybe TRBD1 (5 bases). Germline values: CDR1 SGHNT, CDR2 YYREEE (reference sequence). Trimming pared 5 bases from V and 5 bases from J, leaving 13 bases between. The length of the CDR3 is 13 residues. Filled out from reference TRBV5-4 and TRBJ2-5, the complete variable domain reads ETGVTQSPTHLIKTRGQQVTLRCSSQSGHNTVSWYQQALGQGPQFIFQYYREEENGRGNFPPRFSGLQFPNYSSELNVNALELDDSALYLCASSHPSGETQYFGPGTRLLVL.

The rearrangement links TRBV2 to TRBJ1-2; D is unresolved. This CDR3 region has 14 residues. Trimming took 2 bases from V and 4 from J, leaving 11 bases between them. Germline CDR1 SNHLY, CDR2 FYNNEI. The CDR3 protein is CASSETQIAYGYTF. CDR3 DNA sequence: TGTGCCAGCAGTGAAACCCAGATTGCCTATGGCTACACCTTC.

The chain uses TRBV7-2 and TRBJ2-2, with D possibly matching TRBD1 (6 bases). The CDR3 runs 14 residues. Trimming removed 5 bases from V and 7 bases from J, with 14 bases in between. Germline CDR1 and CDR2: SGHTA and FQGNSA. In nucleotides, the CDR3 is TGTGCCAGCAGCACATTACAGGGCGGCGGGGAGCTGTTTTTT. Its translation is CASSTLQGGGELFF.

The chain has TRBV25-1 and TRBJ2-1; 8 bases are shared with TRBD2. The germline gives CDR1 MGHDK, CDR2 SYGVNS. Trimming at V came to 4 bases and at J to 7 bases, leaving 12 bases not matched to a gene. This CDR3 is built from 16 residues. The CDR3 region is CASSVPGLGEGNEQFF. The DNA of the CDR3 is TGTGCCAGCAGTGTACCGGGACTAGGCGAAGGGAATGAGCAGTTCTTC.

The chain carries TRBV27 and TRBJ2-7; D is ambiguous. There are 12 residues in the CDR3. Trimming took off 9 bases at V and 2 bases at J, with 11 bases between the two ends. Germline CDR1 and CDR2: MNHEY and SMNVEV (reference sequence). CDR3 protein: CASPEHTYEQYF. The CDR3 nucleotides read TGTGCCAGTCCGGAGCATACCTACGAGCAGTACTTC.

Only a few counts were recorded for this clone. V usage is TRBV6-2 or TRBV6-3 and J usage is TRBJ1-5, with 8 nucleotides matching TRBD1. This CDR3 is 17 amino acids long. Germline V gene lookup returns CDR1 MNHEY and CDR2 SVGEGT. With V trimmed by 4 bases and J by 0 bases, 8 bases remained unmatched. Written as DNA, the CDR3 is TGTGCCAGCAGTTCGAAGGGACAGGTTTATAGCAATCAGCCCCAGCATTTT. Protein: CASSSKGQVYSNQPQHF.

The J gene is TRBJ1-5, the V gene TRBV19, with 7 bases fitting TRBD1. Looked up from germline, CDR1 is LNHDA and CDR2 is SQIVND (reference sequence). After removal of 8 bases from V and 5 bases from J, the junction contained 6 bases not matched to a gene. The CDR3 contains 13 residues. For the CDR3, the DNA is TGTGCCAGTTCGCGACAGGGATATCAGCCCCAGCATTTT. Its translation: CASSRQGYQPQHF.

The CDR3 region has the DNA TGTGCCAGCAGCTTAGCGGCTAGGGGGTTTTCTAATGAAAAACTGTTTTTT. Amino acid sequence: CASSLAARGFSNEKLFF. This chain links TRBV7-2 with TRBJ1-4; the D gene is possibly TRBD1 (6 bases). The V gene's germline CDR1 is SGHTA and CDR2 FQGNSA. The ends were cut back, 0 bases at V and 3 bases at J, with 14 bases in the middle. This CDR3 is built from 17 residues. The variable domain in full, with the rest retrieved from reference TRBV7-2 and TRBJ1-4, is GAGVSQSPSNKVTEKGKDVELRCDPISGHTALYWYRQSLGQGLEFLIYFQGNSAPDKSGLPSDRFSAERTGGSVSTLTIQRTQQEDSAVYLCASSLAARGFSNEKLFFGSGTQLSVL.

This chain connects TRBV7-3 to TRBJ1-1, with 7 positions matching TRBD1. CDR1 is SGHTA and CDR2 is FQGTGA in the germline V gene. V shed 2 bases and J 4 bases; nucleotides not matched to a gene: 10. The CDR3 consists of 16 residues. CDR3 in DNA: TGTGCCAGCAGCTTAGGTTTAAGGGGGCAAGGCACTGAAGCTTTCTTT. Residues: CASSLGLRGQGTEAFF.

V is TRBV6-2 or TRBV6-3 and J is TRBJ1-6; 9 bases are shared with TRBD1. V lost 6 bases to trimming and J lost 9 bases; unmatched junction nucleotides: 12. Germline loops: CDR1 MNHEY, CDR2 SVGEGT. The CDR3 length is 16 residues. Here the CDR3 reads CASSKTGTGTSSPLHF. The CDR3 coding sequence is TGTGCCAGCAGCAAAACCGGGACAGGGACTAGTTCACCCCTCCACTTT.

The V call is TRBV19, the J call TRBJ1-1, with D unclear. CDR1 is LNHDA and CDR2 is SQIVND in the germline V gene (reference sequence). With 9 bases removed from V and 8 bases from J, the gap between germline ends came to 13 bases. The CDR3 consists of 11 residues. CDR3 in DNA: TGTGCCAGCACAACTGTTTGGGAAGCTTTCTTT. Translation gives CASTTVWEAFF. The full variable domain, rest sourced from reference TRBV19 and TRBJ1-1, is DGGITQSPKYLFRKEGQNVTLSCEQNLNHDAMYWYRQDPGQGLRLIYYSQIVNDFQKGDIAEGYSVSREKKESFPLTVTSAQKNPTAFYLCASTTVWEAFFGQGTRLTVV.

This chain joins TRBV28 and TRBJ2-7, with D hard to call. The V and J ends lost 2 bases and 5 bases respectively, with 25 bases between them. Germline V gives CDR1 MDHEN, CDR2 SYDVKM. The CDR3 covers 18 residues. DNA for the CDR3: TGTGCCAGCAGTTTAAAAGAGGCTAGTCTTCCCCGTTTCGACGAGCAGTACTTC. This translates into CASSLKEASLPRFDEQYF.

This clone was seen a few times. The V call is TRBV3-1 (or the pseudogene TRBV3-2), the J call TRBJ1-3; D is unclear. The germline gives CDR1 LGHDT, CDR2 YNNKEL (reference sequence). The CDR3 loop spans 15 amino acids. V was shortened by 4 bases and J by 0 bases, with 10 bases between the two germline ends. CDR3 nucleotides: TGTGCCAGCAGCCTAAAGACCAGCTCTGGAAACACCATATATTTT. The encoded protein is CASSLKTSSGNTIYF.

The chain carries TRBV6-2 or TRBV6-3 and TRBJ1-2; D is possibly TRBD1 (6 bases). Trimming removed 2 bases at V and 5 bases at J, with 9 bases between. The CDR3 is 13 amino acids. CDR1 is MNHEY, CDR2 SVGEGT, per germline. CDR3 DNA: TGTGCCAGCAGTTACGGACAGCGTTATGGCTACACCTTC. Translated, it gives CASSYGQRYGYTF.